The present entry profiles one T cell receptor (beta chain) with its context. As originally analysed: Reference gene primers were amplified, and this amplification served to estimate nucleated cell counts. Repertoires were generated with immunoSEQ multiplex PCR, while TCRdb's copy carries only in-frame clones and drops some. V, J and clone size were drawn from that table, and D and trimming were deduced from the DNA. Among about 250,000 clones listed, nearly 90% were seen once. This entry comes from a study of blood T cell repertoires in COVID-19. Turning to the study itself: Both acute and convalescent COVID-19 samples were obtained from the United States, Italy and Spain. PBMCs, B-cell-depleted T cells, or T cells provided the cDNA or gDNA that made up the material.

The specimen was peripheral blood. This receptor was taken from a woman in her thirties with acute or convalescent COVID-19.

The CDR3: CASSASGGTRRDTQYF. Here the CDR3 DNA reads TGTGCCAGCAGCGCATCCGGTGGGACTAGGCGAGATACGCAGTATTTT. This chain uses TRBV7-2 with TRBJ2-3; 8 nucleotides match TRBD2. V dropped 5 bases and J dropped 5; count of bases not matched to a gene: 12. CDR1 and CDR2 (germline): SGHTA, FQGNSA. This CDR3 contains 16 residues. The complete variable domain, with remaining parts taken from reference TRBV7-2 and TRBJ2-3, reads GAGVSQSPSNKVTEKGKDVELRCDPISGHTALYWYRQSLGQGLEFLIYFQGNSAPDKSGLPSDRFSAERTGGSVSTLTIQRTQQEDSAVYLCASSASGGTRRDTQYFGPGTRLTVL.